Listed below are T cell receptor beta chains from one sample, sequenced in a study of blood T cells in healthy people across ages. Using its own MiXCR run on the 5' RACE reads, TCRdb lists one record per CDR3 protein. Among roughly 680,000 distinct CDR3 sequences listed, 45% to 60% were seen once. Sample: blood. All receptors derive from a woman of 80 years or more in good health. Both conserved end residues are part of each CDR3. Each record gives: clone size, V gene, J gene, D gene, CDR3 protein, CDR3 DNA. D genes are given only for firm matches. Clone size is not always given. Where it is, it says once, few, many or a class for expanded clones.

clone size: .
V gene: TRBV6-2/TRBV6-3
J gene: TRBJ2-1
D gene: TRBD2
CDR3 protein: CASSYGLAGIEQFF
CDR3 DNA: TGTGCCAGCAGTTACGGGCTAGCGGGGATAGAGCAGTTCTTC

clone size: many
V gene: TRBV25-1
J gene: TRBJ2-1
D gene: TRBD1
CDR3 protein: CASSDIRDRPYNEQFF
CDR3 DNA: TGTGCCAGCAGCGATATTCGGGACAGACCTTACAATGAGCAGTTCTTC

clone size: .
V gene: TRBV30
J gene: TRBJ1-1
D gene: TRBD1
CDR3 protein: CAWSGQGSTEAFF
CDR3 DNA: TGTGCCTGGAGTGGACAGGGTTCGACTGAAGCTTTCTTT

clone size: .
V gene: TRBV15
J gene: TRBJ2-5
D gene: TRBD1
CDR3 protein: CATSRDPGQGGKETQYF
CDR3 DNA: TGTGCCACCAGCAGAGATCCGGGACAGGGAGGGAAAGAGACCCAGTACTTC

clone size: .
V gene: TRBV4-1
J gene: TRBJ2-5
D gene: TRBD1
CDR3 protein: CASSRRPQGAVEKETQYF
CDR3 DNA: TGCGCCAGCAGCCGCAGACCACAGGGGGCGGTGGAAAAAGAGACCCAGTACTTC

clone size: .
V gene: TRBV20-1
J gene: TRBJ2-3
D gene: .
CDR3 protein: CSAEAGDTQYF
CDR3 DNA: TGCAGTGCAGAGGCTGGGGATACGCAGTATTTT

clone size: few
V gene: TRBV5-1
J gene: TRBJ2-1
D gene: .
CDR3 protein: CASSLSGVEQFF
CDR3 DNA: TGCGCCAGCAGCTTGTCGGGGGTCGAGCAGTTCTTC

clone size: .
V gene: TRBV12-3/TRBV12-4
J gene: TRBJ2-2
D gene: TRBD1
CDR3 protein: CASRTGTGSSGELFF
CDR3 DNA: TGTGCCAGCAGAACCGGGACAGGGAGCTCCGGGGAGCTGTTTTTT

clone size: .
V gene: TRBV27
J gene: TRBJ2-5
D gene: .
CDR3 protein: CASSLSSGMIQETQYF
CDR3 DNA: TGTGCCAGCAGTTTATCCTCCGGGATGATTCAAGAGACCCAGTACTTC

clone size: .
V gene: TRBV7-2
J gene: TRBJ2-5
D gene: TRBD2
CDR3 protein: CASSRISGGTQETQYF
CDR3 DNA: TGTGCCAGCAGCCGTATTAGCGGGGGAACCCAAGAGACCCAGTACTTC

clone size: .
V gene: TRBV28
J gene: TRBJ2-2
D gene: .
CDR3 protein: CASIWRGTGTGELFF
CDR3 DNA: TGTGCCAGCATCTGGAGAGGAACGGGGACCGGGGAGCTGTTTTTT

clone size: many
V gene: TRBV10-3
J gene: TRBJ2-7
D gene: .
CDR3 protein: CAISGPRQGSYEQYF
CDR3 DNA: TGTGCCATCAGTGGCCCCCGGCAGGGGTCCTACGAGCAGTACTTC

clone size: many
V gene: TRBV18
J gene: TRBJ1-1
D gene: TRBD1
CDR3 protein: CASSFRDRGPYTNTEAFF
CDR3 DNA: TGTGCCAGCTCATTCCGGGACAGGGGGCCATATACGAACACTGAAGCTTTCTTT

clone size: many
V gene: TRBV29-1
J gene: TRBJ2-3
D gene: TRBD1
CDR3 protein: CSAGPGTGTDTQYF
CDR3 DNA: TGCAGCGCTGGACCCGGGACAGGGACAGATACGCAGTATTTT

clone size: .
V gene: TRBV3-1
J gene: TRBJ2-3
D gene: .
CDR3 protein: CASSRPGPVTDTQYF
CDR3 DNA: TGTGCCAGCAGCCGCCCGGGACCAGTAACAGATACGCAGTATTTT

clone size: many
V gene: TRBV4-1
J gene: TRBJ2-5
D gene: TRBD1
CDR3 protein: CASSQAGTGSLVKQYF
CDR3 DNA: TGCGCCAGCAGCCAAGCCGGGACAGGTTCGTTGGTTAAGCAGTACTTC

clone size: .
V gene: TRBV29-1
J gene: TRBJ2-5
D gene: .
CDR3 protein: CSVESTLGGETQYF
CDR3 DNA: TGCAGCGTTGAGTCTACCTTAGGAGGGGAGACCCAGTACTTC

clone size: few
V gene: TRBV12-3/TRBV12-4
J gene: TRBJ2-3
D gene: .
CDR3 protein: CASSLGYSTDTQYF
CDR3 DNA: TGTGCCAGCAGTTTGGGTTACTCCACAGATACGCAGTATTTT

clone size: .
V gene: TRBV20-1
J gene: TRBJ1-6
D gene: .
CDR3 protein: CSARKRTVDNSPLHF
CDR3 DNA: TGCAGTGCTAGGAAACGGACAGTTGATAATTCACCCCTCCACTTT

clone size: .
V gene: TRBV30
J gene: TRBJ2-1
D gene: .
CDR3 protein: CAWSGGPRPSYNEQFF
CDR3 DNA: TGTGCCTGGAGTGGGGGCCCCCGCCCTTCCTACAATGAGCAGTTCTTC

clone size: few
V gene: TRBV27
J gene: TRBJ2-7
D gene: .
CDR3 protein: CATRLYEQYF
CDR3 DNA: TGTGCCACCCGATTATACGAGCAGTACTTC

clone size: many
V gene: TRBV12-3/TRBV12-4
J gene: TRBJ2-6
D gene: TRBD2
CDR3 protein: CASSLRGGSSGANVLTF
CDR3 DNA: TGTGCCAGCAGTTTACGCGGGGGGTCTTCTGGGGCCAACGTCCTGACTTTC

clone size: few
V gene: TRBV20-1
J gene: TRBJ2-5
D gene: .
CDR3 protein: CSAREGGPQETQYF
CDR3 DNA: TGCAGTGCTAGAGAGGGGGGACCTCAAGAGACCCAGTACTTC

clone size: .
V gene: TRBV20-1
J gene: TRBJ1-4
D gene: .
CDR3 protein: CSARVWTNEKLFF
CDR3 DNA: TGCAGTGCTAGAGTGTGGACTAATGAAAAACTGTTTTTT

clone size: .
V gene: TRBV20-1
J gene: TRBJ2-1
D gene: .
CDR3 protein: CSAKLFYNEQFF
CDR3 DNA: TGCAGTGCTAAACTATTTTACAATGAGCAGTTCTTC

clone size: .
V gene: TRBV7-6
J gene: TRBJ2-5
D gene: .
CDR3 protein: CASSLPSGLDEQYF
CDR3 DNA: TGTGCCAGCAGCTTACCCTCAGGGTTGGATGAGCAGTACTTC

clone size: .
V gene: TRBV29-1
J gene: TRBJ2-2
D gene: TRBD1
CDR3 protein: CSVIRTGNTGELFF
CDR3 DNA: TGCAGCGTTATACGGACAGGGAACACCGGGGAGCTGTTTTTT

clone size: .
V gene: TRBV2
J gene: TRBJ2-7
D gene: .
CDR3 protein: CASRGGWTSYNEQYF
CDR3 DNA: TGCGCCAGCAGGGGAGGGTGGACAAGCTACAATGAGCAGTACTTC

clone size: .
V gene: TRBV7-9
J gene: TRBJ2-1
D gene: .
CDR3 protein: CASTRDDEQFF
CDR3 DNA: TGTGCCAGCACCCGTGATGATGAGCAGTTCTTC

clone size: .
V gene: TRBV20-1
J gene: TRBJ1-2
D gene: TRBD1
CDR3 protein: CSAARTGDYYGYTF
CDR3 DNA: TGCAGTGCCGCTCGGACAGGAGATTACTATGGCTACACCTTC

clone size: .
V gene: TRBV12-3/TRBV12-4
J gene: TRBJ2-1
D gene: TRBD2
CDR3 protein: CASSLDAGGPYNEQFF
CDR3 DNA: TGTGCCAGCAGTTTAGATGCGGGGGGCCCTTACAATGAGCAGTTCTTC

clone size: .
V gene: TRBV7-9
J gene: TRBJ2-5
D gene: TRBD2
CDR3 protein: CASRLTGTTWREQYF
CDR3 DNA: TGTGCCAGCAGACTGACCGGGACTACCTGGCGTGAGCAGTACTTC

clone size: few
V gene: TRBV29-1
J gene: TRBJ2-1
D gene: .
CDR3 protein: CSVQTRPTKYEQFF
CDR3 DNA: TGCAGCGTACAGACTAGGCCTACAAAGTATGAGCAGTTCTTC

clone size: .
V gene: TRBV5-1
J gene: TRBJ2-3
D gene: .
CDR3 protein: CASVKQKGTQYF
CDR3 DNA: TGCGCCAGCGTTAAACAGAAGGGTACGCAGTATTTT

clone size: many
V gene: TRBV10-2
J gene: TRBJ2-7
D gene: .
CDR3 protein: CASSEWTDVDEQYF
CDR3 DNA: TGCGCCAGCAGTGAATGGACAGACGTCGATGAGCAGTACTTC

clone size: .
V gene: TRBV20-1
J gene: TRBJ2-3
D gene: .
CDR3 protein: CSARFGSTDTQYF
CDR3 DNA: TGCAGTGCTAGATTCGGTAGCACAGATACGCAGTATTTT

clone size: many
V gene: TRBV10-3
J gene: TRBJ2-2
D gene: .
CDR3 protein: CAISAVPPNTGELFF
CDR3 DNA: TGTGCCATCAGTGCGGTCCCTCCTAACACCGGGGAGCTGTTTTTT

clone size: .
V gene: TRBV12-3/TRBV12-4
J gene: TRBJ2-5
D gene: .
CDR3 protein: CASSETLLQYF
CDR3 DNA: TGTGCCAGCAGTGAGACTCTCTTGCAGTACTTC

clone size: many
V gene: TRBV15
J gene: TRBJ2-3
D gene: .
CDR3 protein: CATSRDPPDTQYF
CDR3 DNA: TGTGCCACCAGCAGAGATCCCCCAGATACGCAGTATTTT

clone size: .
V gene: TRBV7-2
J gene: TRBJ2-7
D gene: .
CDR3 protein: CASSPPSFYEQYF
CDR3 DNA: TGTGCCAGCAGCCCACCAAGTTTCTACGAGCAGTACTTC

clone size: many
V gene: TRBV20-1
J gene: TRBJ2-1
D gene: TRBD2
CDR3 protein: CSALSLTGTSGYNEQFF
CDR3 DNA: TGCAGTGCCCTTTCCCTAACCGGGACTAGCGGCTACAATGAGCAGTTCTTC

clone size: few
V gene: TRBV29-1
J gene: TRBJ1-2
D gene: .
CDR3 protein: CSVGSDSYGYTF
CDR3 DNA: TGCAGCGTTGGAAGCGATAGCTATGGCTACACCTTC

clone size: .
V gene: TRBV2
J gene: TRBJ2-3
D gene: TRBD2
CDR3 protein: CASRDATSGGGTGTQYF
CDR3 DNA: TGTGCCAGCAGAGATGCAACTAGCGGGGGGGGCACAGGTACGCAGTATTTT

clone size: .
V gene: TRBV18
J gene: TRBJ2-1
D gene: TRBD1
CDR3 protein: CASSKDRGGNEQFF
CDR3 DNA: TGTGCCAGCTCAAAAGACAGGGGCGGCAATGAGCAGTTCTTC

clone size: .
V gene: TRBV30
J gene: TRBJ2-7
D gene: TRBD1
CDR3 protein: CAWSVIGQGDYEQYF
CDR3 DNA: TGTGCCTGGAGTGTTATAGGACAGGGGGACTACGAGCAGTACTTC

clone size: .
V gene: TRBV19
J gene: TRBJ1-5
D gene: .
CDR3 protein: CASSSIDSSNQPQHF
CDR3 DNA: TGTGCCAGTAGTTCGATTGATAGCAGCAATCAGCCCCAGCATTTT

clone size: .
V gene: TRBV6-5
J gene: TRBJ2-1
D gene: TRBD2
CDR3 protein: CASSFLSGGASQFF
CDR3 DNA: TGTGCCAGCAGTTTCCTTAGCGGGGGGGCCTCGCAGTTCTTC

clone size: many
V gene: TRBV20-1
J gene: TRBJ1-5
D gene: .
CDR3 protein: CSARAPGLGQPQHF
CDR3 DNA: TGCAGTGCTAGAGCCCCCGGGTTAGGACAGCCCCAGCATTTT

clone size: many
V gene: TRBV7-8
J gene: TRBJ2-2
D gene: TRBD1
CDR3 protein: CASSVRQGAGELFF
CDR3 DNA: TGTGCCAGCAGCGTCCGACAGGGGGCCGGGGAGCTGTTTTTT

clone size: .
V gene: TRBV4-2
J gene: TRBJ2-7
D gene: TRBD2
CDR3 protein: CASSQERGSNYEQYF
CDR3 DNA: TGTGCCAGCAGCCAAGAGCGCGGGAGTAACTACGAGCAGTACTTC

clone size: .
V gene: TRBV29-1
J gene: TRBJ2-5
D gene: .
CDR3 protein: CSVLNTVQETQYF
CDR3 DNA: TGCAGCGTCTTAAACACGGTCCAAGAGACCCAGTACTTC

clone size: .
V gene: TRBV28
J gene: TRBJ1-1
D gene: TRBD1
CDR3 protein: CASGQGAMNTEAFF
CDR3 DNA: TGTGCCAGCGGACAGGGCGCGATGAACACTGAAGCTTTCTTT

clone size: .
V gene: TRBV15
J gene: TRBJ2-3
D gene: .
CDR3 protein: CATSRPRGGDTQYF
CDR3 DNA: TGTGCCACCAGCAGACCCCGAGGTGGAGATACGCAGTATTTT

clone size: .
V gene: TRBV7-2
J gene: TRBJ2-7
D gene: TRBD2
CDR3 protein: CASSQGGTSGTEQYF
CDR3 DNA: TGTGCCAGCAGCCAGGGGGGGACTAGCGGGACTGAGCAGTACTTC

clone size: .
V gene: TRBV20-1
J gene: TRBJ2-3
D gene: TRBD2
CDR3 protein: CSARDKTSGSLDTQYF
CDR3 DNA: TGCAGTGCTAGAGATAAAACTAGCGGGAGTTTGGATACGCAGTATTTT

clone size: few
V gene: TRBV9
J gene: TRBJ2-1
D gene: TRBD2
CDR3 protein: CASSVTSGYNEQFF
CDR3 DNA: TGTGCCAGCAGCGTAACTAGCGGATACAATGAGCAGTTCTTC

clone size: .
V gene: TRBV20-1
J gene: TRBJ1-4
D gene: .
CDR3 protein: CSASPPQGAREKLFF
CDR3 DNA: TGCAGTGCCTCACCCCCCCAGGGCGCCCGCGAAAAACTGTTTTTT

clone size: few
V gene: TRBV6-1
J gene: TRBJ1-5
D gene: .
CDR3 protein: CASSQNSNQPQHF
CDR3 DNA: TGTGCCAGCAGTCAGAATAGCAATCAGCCCCAGCATTTT

clone size: .
V gene: TRBV4-2
J gene: TRBJ2-7
D gene: .
CDR3 protein: CASSQDLGEPSYEQYF
CDR3 DNA: TGTGCCAGCAGCCAAGATCTAGGGGAGCCTTCCTACGAGCAGTACTTC